These 17 T cell receptor delta chains share one sample of origin, sequenced in a study of gamma-delta T cells after stem cell transplantation. TCRdb re-processed the RT-PCR reads using CATT. The repertoire has around 7,800 delta-chain clones, 14% to 15% of them found once; the top ten carry about 6%. The sequencing input was gamma-delta T cells. These TCRs come from a human donor. It is not recorded whose cells these are; they may come from a transplant donor.

This clone was counted a few times. A far bigger clonotype differs at one base, so this is likely a read error. Other nucleotide sequences from this sample produce the same CDR3. This chain joins TRDV2 and TRDJ1; 10 bases agree with TRDD3. V lost 2 bases, J lost 3 bases, and 2 bases stayed unmatched. Per the germline V gene, CDR1 is GEAIGNYY and CDR2 is EKD. The CDR3 extends over 14 amino acids. In DNA form, the CDR3 reads TGTGCCTGTGACATACTGGGGGATGCCGATAAACTCATCTTT. Its protein is CACDILGDADKLIF.

This clone is termed medium-sized. The J gene is TRDJ1, the V gene TRDV1, with no clear D. The germline V and J ends were trimmed by 5 bases and 0 bases, with 16 bases remaining between them. This CDR3 is built from 16 residues. Looked up from germline, CDR1 is TSWWSYY and CDR2 is QGS. DNA of the CDR3: TGTGCTCTTGGGAACCCTCGTCGTCGAAACACCGATAAACTCATCTTT. The encoded protein is CALGNPRRRNTDKLIF.

As for this clone: Given a far larger clone just one base away, this is likely a sequencing read error. J is TRDJ2 and V is TRDV2; the D call may be TRDD2 or TRDD3 (5 bases each). The CDR3 loop spans 15 amino acids. The ends were cut back, 2 bases at V and 6 bases at J, with 15 bases in the middle. CDR1 is GEAIGNYY, CDR2 EKD, per germline. Here the CDR3 DNA reads TGTGCCTGTGACATCCTAGGGGAGGCGGCAGCACAACTCTTCTTT. Translation gives CACDILGEAAAQLFF.

The J gene is TRDJ1, the V gene TRDV1; 11 nucleotides line up with TRDD3. The CDR3 has 23 residues. The V gene's germline CDR1 is TSWWSYY and CDR2 QGS. Trimming took 0 bases from V and 3 from J; bases not matched to a gene: 24. CDR3 nucleotide sequence: TGTGCTCTTGGGGAACTTACGGATCCTGTACTGGGGGATATTGGTAGTAGCCCCGATAAACTCATCTTT. Translated, it gives CALGELTDPVLGDIGSSPDKLIF.

As regards this clone: This may stem from a read error, because a much larger clone lies one nucleotide away. CDR3 in DNA: TGTGCCTGTGACCCCGTTGGGGGATCCTCGTACACCGATAAACTCATCTTT. Translating gives CACDPVGGSSYTDKLIF. The rearrangement links TRDV2 to TRDJ1, with 8 positions matching TRDD3. The CDR3 is made up of 17 amino acids. V shed 3 bases, J shed 0 bases, and the junction held 11 bases outside the gene matches. The germline gives CDR1 GEAIGNYY, CDR2 EKD.

As concerns this clone: A far larger clone is a single base away, which makes a read error likely. The chain joins TRDV2 to TRDJ2, with 8 bases lining up with TRDD3. CDR1 and CDR2 (germline): GEAIGNYY, EKD. The CDR3 runs 15 residues. In DNA form, the CDR3 reads TGTGCCTGTGGCACCGACTGGGGGTTGACAGCACAACTCTTCTTT. Amino acid sequence: CACGTDWGLTAQLFF.

CDR3 nucleotides: TGTGCTCTTGGGGACCCCAGCTCCTGGGACACCCGACAGATGTTTTTC. Protein product: CALGDPSSWDTRQMFF. The V gene is TRDV1, the J gene TRDJ3; no firm D call. Germline V lookup: CDR1 TSWWSYY, CDR2 QGS. V lost 3 bases to trimming and J lost 0 bases, with 6 bases between them. The CDR3 loop spans 16 amino acids.

Note on this clone: This sequence may be a read error, since a much larger clone differs from it by one base. V usage is TRDV2 and J usage is TRDJ1, with TRDD3 identical over 8 bases. The V and J ends lost 0 bases and 1 base, in that order; junction bases with no gene match: 3. CDR3 size: 15 residues. The germline gives CDR1 GEAIGNYY, CDR2 EKD. CDR3 sequence reads: CACDTLLGGTDKLIF. CDR3 sequence (DNA): TGTGCCTGTGACACCCTACTGGGGGGCACCGATAAACTCATCTTT.

Within the sample, this clone is medium-sized. The rearrangement links TRDV1 to TRDJ1, with D possibly TRDD3 on 5 matching bases. The V gene's germline CDR1 is TSWWSYY and CDR2 QGS. The CDR3 has 24 residues. V was trimmed by 5 bases and J by 0 bases, leaving 40 bases between them. The CDR3 spells CALGTEKGSVRDSRGDCYTDKLIF. Here the CDR3 DNA reads TGTGCTCTTGGGACCGAAAAGGGTTCGGTGAGGGATTCCCGAGGGGACTGTTACACCGATAAACTCATCTTT.

J is TRDJ1 and V is TRDV1; 9 positions match TRDD3. Germline CDR1 is TSWWSYY and CDR2 is QGS. The J segment lost 0 bases and the V segment lost 1 base, leaving 24 bases of the junction unmatched. The CDR3 contains 23 residues. The CDR3 region is CALGERVSSYRTGGPMYTDKLIF. CDR3 bases: TGTGCTCTTGGGGAACGCGTAAGTTCCTACCGTACTGGGGGACCCATGTACACCGATAAACTCATCTTT.

The chain uses TRDV1 and TRDJ3; 9 bases agree with TRDD2. Germline V CDR1 and CDR2: TSWWSYY, QGS. The ends lost 4 bases at V and 3 bases at J; junction bases unmatched: 4. The CDR3 extends over 17 amino acids. This CDR3 reads CALGGPSYNWDTRQMFF. Written as DNA, the CDR3 is TGTGCTCTTGGGGGCCCTTCCTACAACTGGGACACCCGACAGATGTTTTTC.

This clone qualifies as medium-sized. CDR3 sequence: CALGASSRYTDKLIF. In nucleotides, the CDR3 is TGTGCTCTTGGGGCGAGTTCTAGGTACACCGATAAACTCATCTTT. The gene calls are TRDV1 and TRDJ1; D gene unclear. The V end was cut by 4 bases, the J end by 0 bases, with 12 bases between. The CDR3 extends over 15 amino acids. CDR1 and CDR2 (germline): TSWWSYY, QGS.

There are a few counts of this clone. The rearrangement links TRDV1 to TRDJ1, with TRDD3 matching over 9 bases. The V gene's germline CDR1 is TSWWSYY and CDR2 QGS. V trimming: 0 bases; J trimming: 0 bases; junction bases outside the gene matches: 17. This CDR3 has 21 residues. The CDR3, as DNA: TGTGCTCTTGGGGAACTAAGGAGGTCCTCTTGGGGGATAAGATACACCGATAAACTCATCTTT. It yields the protein CALGELRRSSWGIRYTDKLIF.

This clone was observed a handful of times. Possible read error: a much larger clone is one base away. The identical CDR3 is also encoded by other nucleotide sequences in the sample. CDR3 sequence reads: CACDRLTSNWGIRSSSWDTRQMFF. CDR3 DNA: TGTGCCTGTGACCGGCTTACTTCGAACTGGGGGATACGCTCCAGCTCCTGGGACACCAGACAGATGTTTTTC. The rearrangement joins TRDV2 to TRDJ3; 13 bases are a match to TRDD3. The germline CDR1 and CDR2 sequences are GEAIGNYY and EKD. This CDR3 contains 24 residues.

The sample holds a few counts of this clone. V gene TRDV2 combines with J gene TRDJ2; the match to TRDD3 covers 11 bases. Germline lookup yields CDR1 GEAIGNYY and CDR2 EKD. V lost 2 bases to trimming and J lost 1 base; unmatched junction nucleotides: 8. The CDR3 is 18 residues long. In DNA form, the CDR3 reads TGTGCCTGTGACATACTGGGGGATAAAATGCATTTGACAGCACAACTCTTCTTT. Translation: CACDILGDKMHLTAQLFF.

This clone is deemed medium-sized. This CDR3 reads CACDTGGGFSTDKLIF. CDR3 DNA sequence: TGTGCCTGTGACACCGGTGGGGGTTTTTCCACCGATAAACTCATCTTT. This chain joins TRDV2 and TRDJ1; maybe TRDD3 (6 bases). Germline CDR1 reads GEAIGNYY; CDR2 reads EKD. This CDR3 comprises 16 residues. V was shortened by 0 bases and J by 1 base, with 14 bases between the two germline ends.

This clone was recorded a few times. The gene calls are TRDV1 and TRDJ1; 8 nucleotides line up with TRDD3. CDR1 is TSWWSYY, CDR2 QGS, per germline. The J segment lost 0 bases and the V segment lost 3 bases, leaving 15 bases of the junction unmatched. This CDR3 spans 19 amino acids. The CDR3 loop is CALGDPPLNGDTHTDKLIF. In nucleotides, the CDR3 is TGTGCTCTTGGGGACCCCCCCCTTAACGGGGATACCCACACCGATAAACTCATCTTT.